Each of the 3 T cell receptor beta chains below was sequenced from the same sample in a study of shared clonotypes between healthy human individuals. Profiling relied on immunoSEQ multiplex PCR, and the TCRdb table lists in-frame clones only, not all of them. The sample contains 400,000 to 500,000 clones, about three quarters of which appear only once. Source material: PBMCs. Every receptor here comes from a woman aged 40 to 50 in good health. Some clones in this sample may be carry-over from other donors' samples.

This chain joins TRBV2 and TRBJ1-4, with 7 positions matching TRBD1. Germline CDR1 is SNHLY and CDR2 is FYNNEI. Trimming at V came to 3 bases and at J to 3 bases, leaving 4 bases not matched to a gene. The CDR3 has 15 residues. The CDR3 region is CASSEGQGANEKLFF. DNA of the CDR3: TGTGCCAGCAGTGAGGGGCAGGGGGCTAATGAAAAACTGTTTTTT.

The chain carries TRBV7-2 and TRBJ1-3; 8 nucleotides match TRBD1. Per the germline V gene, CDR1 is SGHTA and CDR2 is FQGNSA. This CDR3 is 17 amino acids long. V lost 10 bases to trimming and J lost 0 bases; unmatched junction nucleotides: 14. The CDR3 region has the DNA TGTGCCACAGGTGGGGGCAGGGGGCCCTCCTCTGGAAACACCATATATTTT. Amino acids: CATGGGRGPSSGNTIYF.

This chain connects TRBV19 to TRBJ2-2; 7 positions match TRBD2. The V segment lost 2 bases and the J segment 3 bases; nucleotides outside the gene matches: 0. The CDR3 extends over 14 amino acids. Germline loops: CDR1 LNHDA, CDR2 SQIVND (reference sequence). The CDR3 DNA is TGTGCCAGTAGTATACGGGGGGACACCGGGGAGCTGTTTTTT. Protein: CASSIRGDTGELFF. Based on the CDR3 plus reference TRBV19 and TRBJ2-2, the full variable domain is DGGITQSPKYLFRKEGQNVTLSCEQNLNHDAMYWYRQDPGQGLRLIYYSQIVNDFQKGDIAEGYSVSREKKESFPLTVTSAQKNPTAFYLCASSIRGDTGELFFGEGSRLTVL.